The 14 T cell receptor beta chains below all came from one sample that was sequenced in a study of CD8 T cells in ankylosing spondylitis. Study results and limitations: For ankylosing spondylitis blood, a TCR beta motif of about 8 highly homologous variants appeared characteristic.

One entry per CDR3 protein results from TCRdb running MiXCR on the 5' RACE reads. The data hold some 220,000 distinct CDR3 sequences, with roughly 6.6% observed a single time. Which antigens these TCRs recognize remains unknown. Material for sequencing was blood, either unsorted or a sorted T cell fraction (not recorded which). All receptors come from a male donor with ankylosing spondylitis.

The chain combines TRBV7-6 with TRBJ2-7; 10 bases are a match to TRBD2. CDR1 and CDR2 from the germline V gene are SGHVS and FNYEAQ. Unmatched junction bases numbered 5, after V lost 1 base and J lost 2 bases. This CDR3 has 16 amino acids. The chain's CDR3 is CASSLERLAGTYEQYF. CDR3 DNA: TGTGCCAGCAGCTTAGAAAGACTAGCGGGTACCTACGAGCAGTACTTC.

Concerning this clonotype itself: Germline and junction disagree at one end, which may indicate a read error. V gene TRBV7-7 combines with J gene TRBJ2-2; tentatively, D is TRBD2 (6 bases). Germline-derived CDR1 and CDR2 are SSHAT and FNYEAQ (reference sequence). CDR3 length equals 17 residues. CDR3 in amino acids: CASSLASGGGFTGELFF. The CDR3 DNA reads as TGTGCTAGCAGCTTAGCGTCCGGAGGAGGGTTCACCGGGGAGCTGTTTTTT.

This clonotype was found many times. The chain has TRBV28 and TRBJ2-7; D possibly corresponds to TRBD1 (6 bases). The germline CDR1 and CDR2 sequences are MDHEN and SYDVKM. Trimming removed 7 bases at V and 4 bases at J, with 17 bases between. The CDR3 spans 14 residues. The CDR3 protein is CASTPTGQFYEQYF. The CDR3 DNA sequence: TGTGCCAGCACACCGACAGGCCAATTTTACGAGCAGTACTTC.

This clonotype came up many times. This sequence joins TRBV5-6 and TRBJ2-3; the D call may be TRBD1 or TRBD2 (5 bases each). The V gene lost 0 bases and the J gene lost 0 bases, with 5 bases spanning the gap. This CDR3 has 14 residues. The germline V gene has CDR1 SGHDT and CDR2 YYEEEE. CDR3 in amino acids: CASSLGDSTDTQYF. The CDR3, as DNA: TGTGCCAGCAGCTTGGGGGACAGCACAGATACGCAGTATTTT.

This clonotype occurred many times. The chain is built from TRBV14 and TRBJ2-7; tentative D call: TRBD1 (5 bases). The V gene's germline CDR1 is SGHDN and CDR2 FVKESK. The CDR3 sequence is 16 residues long. Trimming took 1 base from V and 0 from J, leaving 13 bases between them. CDR3 loop: CASSQARGHRSYEQYF. In DNA form, the CDR3 reads TGTGCCAGCAGCCAAGCCCGAGGACACCGCTCCTACGAGCAGTACTTC.

This clonotype has ten or more counts. The chain recombines TRBV28 with TRBJ1-5; D not resolved. The CDR3 is 15 amino acids. Germline CDR1 and CDR2: MDHEN and SYDVKM. V shed 6 bases and J shed 7 bases, with 19 bases lying between them. Here the CDR3 DNA reads TGTGCCAGCAGCCTCCTCGTAGGATTGGGACAGCCCCAGCATTTT. Translating gives CASSLLVGLGQPQHF. The full variable domain, rest sourced from reference TRBV28 and TRBJ1-5, is DVKVTQSSRYLVKRTGEKVFLECVQDMDHENMFWYRQDPGLGLRLIYFSYDVKMKEKGDIPEGYSVSREKKERFSLILESASTNQTSMYLCASSLLVGLGQPQHFGDGTRLSIL.

This chain connects TRBV27 to TRBJ2-7; 11 bases agree with TRBD2. With V trimmed by 1 base and J by 2 bases, 1 base remained unmatched. The V gene's germline CDR1 is MNHEY and CDR2 SMNVEV (reference sequence). The CDR3 is 15 residues long. CDR3 region: CASSLLGLAAYEQYF. The CDR3, as DNA: TGTGCCAGCAGTTTATTGGGACTAGCGGCCTACGAGCAGTACTTC.

This clonotype was recorded at least ten times. The chain joins TRBV7-6 to TRBJ1-6, with a tentative D call TRBD1 (6 bases). The germline V gene encodes CDR1 SGHVS and CDR2 FNYEAQ. The CDR3 sequence is 15 residues long. Trimming took off 5 bases at V and 6 bases at J, with 14 bases between the two ends. The CDR3 nucleotides are TGTGCCAGCAGCAGTGGGACAAGACTTAATTCACCCCTCCACTTT. Translated, it gives CASSSGTRLNSPLHF.

The V call is TRBV6-6, the J call TRBJ2-5; D perhaps matches TRBD1 (6 bases). This CDR3 comprises 18 residues. Germline CDR1 is MNHNY and CDR2 is SVGAGI (reference sequence). Between the trimmed V and J ends, which lost 4 bases and 5 bases, there was a span of 26 bases. The CDR3 region is CASSSPPLTLQGWETQYF. In DNA, the CDR3 is TGTGCCAGCAGTTCTCCCCCTTTAACTTTACAGGGTTGGGAGACCCAGTACTTC.

V and J are TRBV7-2 and TRBJ2-1, with 8 bases aligning to TRBD2. Germline lookup yields CDR1 SGHTA and CDR2 FQGNSA. The CDR3 runs to 16 residues. Germline trimming cut 2 bases from V and 2 bases from J; bases unmatched to any gene: 5. The CDR3 coding sequence is TGTGCCAGCAGCTTAACAGCGGGAGATACCTACAATGAGCAGTTCTTC. Its translation is CASSLTAGDTYNEQFF.

This clonotype was seen many times. The rearrangement uses TRBV6-2 or TRBV6-3 and TRBJ1-5; D is undetermined. The CDR3 has 15 amino acids. V was cut by 4 bases and J by 5 bases, with 15 bases left in between. Germline V lookup: CDR1 MNHEY, CDR2 SVGEGT. The CDR3 here is CASSSPGLTYQPQHF. CDR3 DNA sequence: TGTGCCAGCAGTTCCCCCGGACTGACTTATCAGCCCCAGCATTTT.

This clonotype was found a few times. The chain employs TRBV16 and TRBJ1-5; 7 nucleotides line up with TRBD1. In germline, CDR1 is KGHSY, CDR2 FQNENV. J gave up 5 bases and V 0 bases, and 7 bases lay outside the gene matches. The CDR3 covers 16 residues. CDR3 bases: TGTGCCAGCAGCCAATCCCAGGGGGTGGGGGATCAGCCCCAGCATTTT. This sequence encodes CASSQSQGVGDQPQHF.

This chain uses TRBV9 with TRBJ2-3, with 7 bases aligning to TRBD2. V dropped 2 bases and J dropped 0; count of bases not matched to a gene: 3. Germline CDR1 and CDR2: SGDLS and YYNGEE. The CDR3 has 15 residues. The CDR3 is CASSVEAGSTDTQYF. The DNA for the CDR3 is TGTGCCAGCAGCGTGGAAGCGGGAAGCACAGATACGCAGTATTTT.

This clonotype was found a few times. The chain has TRBV7-2 and TRBJ1-6; tentatively, D is TRBD1 (6 bases). CDR3 length: 16 amino acids. Germline lookup yields CDR1 SGHTA and CDR2 FQGNSA. Trimming cost V 1 base and J 10 bases, with 17 bases left between them. DNA of the CDR3: TGTGCCAGCAGCTTAGTAAGTCCGGGGGCCTGGTCACCCCTCCACTTT. Translating it yields CASSLVSPGAWSPLHF.